The clone carrying this TCR beta chain has ten or more counts. This sample is part of a study of T cells in Graves' hyperthyroidism and ophthalmopathy. The study left out patients who had uncontrolled infection, other autoimmune disease, pregnancy or lactation. CDR1 is MDHEN and CDR2 is SYDVKM in the germline V gene. Trimming took 3 bases from V and 7 from J; bases not matched to a gene: 7. This CDR3 has 15 residues. The source material, RNA transcripts, was used to amplify TCR beta CDR3 regions. When the TCR CDR3 underwent first-round RT-PCR, the HTBI primer set was used. TCRdb reanalysed the multiplex PCR reads using MiXCR and keeps one entry per CDR3 protein. The table records around 300,000 distinct CDR3 sequences, around 15% of them present only once.

The sample consisted of blood. The sequence was collected from a woman aged 40 to 55 with Graves' hyperthyroidism. The rearrangement uses TRBV28 and TRBJ2-1; 9 nucleotides match TRBD2. The chain's CDR3 is CASSFLAGGWNEQFF. CDR3 bases: TGTGCCAGCAGTTTCCTCGCGGGAGGGTGGAATGAGCAGTTCTTC.